The sequence of this T cell receptor beta chain was determined in a study of blood T cell repertoires in COVID-19. Study summary: Acute and convalescent COVID-19 specimens originated in the United States, Italy and Spain. Sample material is recorded as cDNA or gDNA derived from T cells, B-cell-depleted T cells, or PBMCs.

Original processing methods: Researchers report that nucleated cell counts were estimated from reference gene primer amplification. Data came from immunoSEQ multiplex PCR; TCRdb stores just in-frame clones and leaves some out. V, J and clone size derive from that table, while D and trimming were established from the DNA sequence. The profile covers more than 85,000 clones, with over 80% appearing a single time and approximately 1.1% taken by the ten largest. This CDR3 has 14 amino acids. Deletions cut 3 bases from V and 7 bases from J, with 12 bases between. Germline V gene data show CDR1 as MDHEN and CDR2 as SYDVKM.

Sequencing input: peripheral blood. The genes are TRBV28 and TRBJ1-4; D is unclear. This receptor was taken from a human donor in a cohort sampled during active COVID-19. The CDR3 DNA sequence: TGTGCCAGCAGTTTGGGGAGTGAGAGTGAAAAACTGTTTTTT. It yields the protein CASSLGSESEKLFF.